This is a list of T cell receptor beta chains from one sample in a study of T cell responses to AZD1222 COVID-19 vaccine. Measured with immunoSEQ multiplex PCR; TCRdb has only the in-frame clones, and not every one. The sample lists 100,000 to 150,000 clones; 88% were seen once. Sequences were derived from peripheral blood, sampled on day 0 of AZD1222 vaccination. The receptors come from an adult in good health. CDR3s include the opening cysteine and the closing phenylalanine or tryptophan. The D gene is left open where the match is weak. Not every row has a clone size; where given, it reads once, few, many or a size class.

TRBJ2-3 | . | TRBV10-1 | few | CASSEISRTDTQYF | TGCGCCAGCAGTGAAATAAGTCGCACAGATACGCAGTATTTT
TRBJ2-7 | TRBD2 | TRBV11-2 | . | CASSFERGVSYEQYF | TGTGCCAGCAGCTTCGAGCGGGGGGTCTCCTACGAGCAGTACTTC
TRBJ1-2 | . | TRBV6-2/TRBV6-3 | . | CASSRPGDAGYTF | TGTGCCAGCAGTAGGCCGGGAGACGCGGGCTACACCTTC
TRBJ1-1 | . | TRBV6-4 | . | CASRQDTSITEAFF | TGTGCCAGCAGGCAGGACACCTCCATCACTGAAGCTTTCTTT
TRBJ2-1 | . | TRBV6-5 | . | CASSYSGQSSYNEQFF | TGTGCCAGCAGTTACTCTGGACAGAGCTCCTACAATGAGCAGTTCTTC
TRBJ2-7 | . | TRBV28 | . | CASRPQGISYEQYF | TGTGCCAGCAGACCACAGGGTATCTCCTACGAGCAGTACTTC
TRBJ2-2 | . | TRBV7-8 | . | CASSSPPLSSTGELFF | TGTGCCAGCAGCTCGCCCCCCCTAAGTAGCACCGGGGAGCTGTTTTTT
TRBJ2-1 | TRBD2 | TRBV9 | . | CASNPGGGSYNEQFF | TGTGCCAGCAACCCGGGGGGGGGAAGTTACAATGAGCAGTTCTTC
TRBJ2-1 | TRBD2 | TRBV19 | . | CASSIIAGNEQFF | TGTGCCAGTAGTATCATAGCGGGCAATGAGCAGTTCTTC
TRBJ2-1 | . | TRBV27 | once | CASSLSSLPSPEQFF | TGTGCCAGCAGTTTATCGAGTCTACCGAGTCCTGAGCAGTTCTTC
TRBJ1-1 | TRBD1 | TRBV5-1 | . | CASSLVQGEGMNTEAFF | TGCGCCAGCAGCTTGGTTCAGGGGGAGGGCATGAACACTGAAGCTTTCTTT